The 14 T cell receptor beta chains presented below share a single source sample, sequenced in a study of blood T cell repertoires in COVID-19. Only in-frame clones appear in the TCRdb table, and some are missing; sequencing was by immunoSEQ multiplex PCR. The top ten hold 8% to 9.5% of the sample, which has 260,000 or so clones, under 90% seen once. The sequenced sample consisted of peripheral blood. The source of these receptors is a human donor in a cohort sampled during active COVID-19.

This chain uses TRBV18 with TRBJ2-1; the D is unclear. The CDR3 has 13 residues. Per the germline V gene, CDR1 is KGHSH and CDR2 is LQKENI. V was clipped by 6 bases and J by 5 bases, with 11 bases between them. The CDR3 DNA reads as TGTGCCAGCTCTCTTCACACAGACAATGAGCAGTTCTTC. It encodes CASSLHTDNEQFF.

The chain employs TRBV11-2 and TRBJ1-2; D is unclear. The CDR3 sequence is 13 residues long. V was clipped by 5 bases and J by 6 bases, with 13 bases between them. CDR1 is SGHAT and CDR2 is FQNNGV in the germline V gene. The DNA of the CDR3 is TGTGCCAGCAGCAATATTTGGAGGGATGGCTACACCTTC. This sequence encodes CASSNIWRDGYTF.

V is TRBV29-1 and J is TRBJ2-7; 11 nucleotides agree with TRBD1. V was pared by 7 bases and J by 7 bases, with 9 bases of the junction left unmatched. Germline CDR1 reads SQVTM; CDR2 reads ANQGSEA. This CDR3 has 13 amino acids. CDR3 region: CSAVGQGAREQYF. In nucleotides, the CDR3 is TGCAGCGCGGTCGGACAGGGGGCGCGAGAGCAGTACTTC.

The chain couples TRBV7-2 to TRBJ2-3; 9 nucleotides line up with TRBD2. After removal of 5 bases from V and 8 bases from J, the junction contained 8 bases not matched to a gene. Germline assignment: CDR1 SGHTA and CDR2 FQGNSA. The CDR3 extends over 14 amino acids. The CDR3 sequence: CASSPEGLAGTQYF. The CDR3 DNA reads TGTGCCAGCAGCCCCGAGGGACTAGCTGGTACGCAGTATTTT.

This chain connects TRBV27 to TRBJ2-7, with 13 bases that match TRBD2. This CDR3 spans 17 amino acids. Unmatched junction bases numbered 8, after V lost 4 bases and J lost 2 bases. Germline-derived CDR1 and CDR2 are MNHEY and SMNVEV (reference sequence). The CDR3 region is CASSSPGLAGLPYEQYF. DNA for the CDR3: TGTGCCAGCAGTTCCCCGGGACTAGCGGGACTACCCTACGAGCAGTACTTC.

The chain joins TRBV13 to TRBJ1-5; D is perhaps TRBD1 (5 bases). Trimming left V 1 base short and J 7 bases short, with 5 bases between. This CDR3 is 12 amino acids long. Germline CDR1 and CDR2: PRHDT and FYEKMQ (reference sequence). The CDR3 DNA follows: TGTGCCAGCAGCTTAGAGGGGCAGCCCCAGCATTTT. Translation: CASSLEGQPQHF.

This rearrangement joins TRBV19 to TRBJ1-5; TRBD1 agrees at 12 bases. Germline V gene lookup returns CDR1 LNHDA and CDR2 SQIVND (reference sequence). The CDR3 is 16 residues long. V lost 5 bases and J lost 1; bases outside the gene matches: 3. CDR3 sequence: CASSRGTGGSNQPQHF. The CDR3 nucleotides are TGTGCCAGTAGTCGCGGGACAGGGGGCAGCAATCAGCCCCAGCATTTT.

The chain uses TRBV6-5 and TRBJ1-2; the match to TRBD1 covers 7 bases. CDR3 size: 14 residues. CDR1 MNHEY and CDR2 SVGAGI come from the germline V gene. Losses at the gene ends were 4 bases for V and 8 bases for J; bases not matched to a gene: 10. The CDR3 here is CASSLTGKLSGYTF. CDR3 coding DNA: TGTGCCAGCAGTTTGACAGGGAAGTTGTCCGGCTACACCTTC.

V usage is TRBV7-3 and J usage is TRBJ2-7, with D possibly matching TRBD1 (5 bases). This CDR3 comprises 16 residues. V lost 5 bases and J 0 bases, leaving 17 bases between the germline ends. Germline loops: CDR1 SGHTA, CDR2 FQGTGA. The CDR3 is CASSPQAPGISYEQYF. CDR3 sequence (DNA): TGTGCCAGCAGCCCACAAGCACCAGGGATCTCCTACGAGCAGTACTTC.

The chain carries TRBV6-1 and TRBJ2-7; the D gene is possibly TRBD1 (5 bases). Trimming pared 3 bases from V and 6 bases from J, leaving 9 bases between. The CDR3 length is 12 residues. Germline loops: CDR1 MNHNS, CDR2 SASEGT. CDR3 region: CASSDSGFEQYF. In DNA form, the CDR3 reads TGTGCCAGCAGTGACTCAGGGTTCGAGCAGTACTTC.

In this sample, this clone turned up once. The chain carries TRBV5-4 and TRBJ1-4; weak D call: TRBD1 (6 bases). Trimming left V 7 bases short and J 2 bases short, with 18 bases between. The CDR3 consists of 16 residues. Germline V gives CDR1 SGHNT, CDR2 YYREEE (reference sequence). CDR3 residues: CASRSGGAFTNEKLFF. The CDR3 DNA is TGTGCCAGCCGCTCGGGGGGGGCGTTTACTAATGAAAAACTGTTTTTT.

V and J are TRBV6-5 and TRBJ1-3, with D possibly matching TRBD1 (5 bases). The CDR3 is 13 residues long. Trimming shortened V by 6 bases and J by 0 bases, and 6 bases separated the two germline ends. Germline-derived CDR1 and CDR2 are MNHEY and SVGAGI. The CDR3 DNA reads TGTGCCAGCAGCGACAGCTCTGGAAACACCATATATTTT. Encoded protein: CASSDSSGNTIYF.

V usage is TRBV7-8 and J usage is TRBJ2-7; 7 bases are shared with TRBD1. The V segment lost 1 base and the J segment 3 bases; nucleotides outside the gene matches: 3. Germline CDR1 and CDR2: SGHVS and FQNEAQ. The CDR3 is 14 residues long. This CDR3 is CASSLGDRDYEQYF. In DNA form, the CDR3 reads TGTGCCAGCAGCTTAGGGGACAGAGACTACGAGCAGTACTTC.

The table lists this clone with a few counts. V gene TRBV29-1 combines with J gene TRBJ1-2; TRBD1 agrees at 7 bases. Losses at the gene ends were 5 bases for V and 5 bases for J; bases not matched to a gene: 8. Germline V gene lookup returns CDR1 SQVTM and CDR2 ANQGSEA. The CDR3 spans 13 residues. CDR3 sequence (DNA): TGCAGCGTTTCGACAGGGCGGGGTTATGGCTACACCTTC. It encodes CSVSTGRGYGYTF.